A selection of T cell receptor beta chains follows, all from one sample in a study of B cell selection in AIRE deficiency. Sequencing used immunoSEQ multiplex PCR; TCRdb keeps in-frame clones, though not all of them. The sample consists of under 25,000 clones, roughly 97% of them appearing once. The sample comprised conventional CD4+ T cells sorted from PBMCs. The receptors were sampled from a human donor with AIRE deficiency. Both conserved end residues are part of each CDR3. A D gene is named only where the DNA matches it firmly.

TRBV4-1	.	TRBJ1-3	CASSPSQVTGNTIYF
TRBV5-1	.	TRBJ2-5	CASSLSGVETQYF
TRBV11-3	TRBD1	TRBJ1-5	CASSLQGQGQPQHF
TRBV9	.	TRBJ2-2	CASSPRANTGELFF
TRBV6-5	TRBD1	TRBJ1-6	CAGSYRGYSPLHF
TRBV19	TRBD1	TRBJ1-1	CASSPRQGNTEAFF
TRBV7-2	TRBD2	TRBJ2-2	CASSFASGTNTGELFF
TRBV11-3	.	TRBJ1-1	CASSFNAWGYERVRKTEAFF
TRBV9	TRBD1	TRBJ1-6	CASSFQGARNSPLHF
TRBV7-3	.	TRBJ2-2	CASSSNTGELFF
TRBV4-3	.	TRBJ2-1	CASSQDPLRNEQFF
TRBV5-8	.	TRBJ1-1	CASSLGEGAFF
TRBV9	TRBD2	TRBJ2-7	CASSLGLVGEQYF
TRBV5-1	.	TRBJ2-3	CASRRTSTDTQYF
TRBV5-6	TRBD2	TRBJ2-7	CASSPVPTLGLAGEQYF
TRBV30	.	TRBJ2-3	CACAQTDTQYF
TRBV5-4	TRBD2	TRBJ2-3	CASKPGGVDTDTQYF
TRBV7-3	.	TRBJ2-7	CASSLRGGSYEQYF
TRBV27	.	TRBJ1-1	CASRSGVRRTEAFF
TRBV14	.	TRBJ1-1	CASSQRLTGEAFF
TRBV11-2	TRBD2	TRBJ2-3	CASSPGTSGGAQYF
TRBV14	.	TRBJ1-5	CASSQFPNQPQHF
TRBV19	TRBD1	TRBJ2-5	CASSTGTGGFGETQYF
TRBV4-2	TRBD2	TRBJ2-2	CASSRKRGETGELFF
TRBV7-9	.	TRBJ2-3	CASSLTDSTDTQYF
TRBV4-2	TRBD1	TRBJ2-7	CASSSRTGLHEQYF
TRBV12-5	.	TRBJ2-3	CASGLGGRLAGLSDTQYF
TRBV11-3	TRBD1	TRBJ2-5	CASSLQGVGETQYF
TRBV7-9	.	TRBJ2-7	CASSPPDGEIYEQYF
TRBV2	.	TRBJ2-2	CASTQDWDTGELFF
TRBV12-5	.	TRBJ2-2	CASGLGGTAPGELFF
TRBV7-6	.	TRBJ1-1	CASSLGVGAFF
TRBV11-2	.	TRBJ2-6	CASSLDPGLTSGANVLTF
TRBV7-9	.	TRBJ1-5	CASSPPGGQPQHF
TRBV19	.	TRBJ2-2	CASSTQTETGELFF
TRBV5-1	TRBD1	TRBJ2-2	CASRTGAVPGELFF
TRBV5-8	TRBD1	TRBJ1-2	CASSPRTGGIYGYTF
TRBV6-6	.	TRBJ2-1	CASSYSTGREQFF
TRBV6-6	.	TRBJ2-7	CASKGQKYYEQYF
TRBV10-3	TRBD2	TRBJ2-3	CAISRTSKTDTQYF
TRBV11-3	.	TRBJ1-4	CASSANKGELFF
TRBV11-3	.	TRBJ2-7	CASSLLYEQYF
TRBV7-9	TRBD1	TRBJ1-2	CASSLGQGNYGYTF
TRBV5-8	TRBD2	TRBJ2-1	CASSLGTSGADEQFF
TRBV11-3	.	TRBJ2-1	CASSLGTNYNEQFF
TRBV2	TRBD1	TRBJ2-1	CASSGDRGGFNEQFF
TRBV5-4	TRBD2	TRBJ2-3	CASSLASGGAAPRGDTQYF
TRBV4-3	.	TRBJ2-5	CASSQRGGETQYF
TRBV6-5	.	TRBJ2-7	CASSYSTPYEQYF
TRBV4-2	TRBD2	TRBJ2-5	CASSRTSGDSGETQYF
TRBV4-3	.	TRBJ2-7	CASSYLAVSRGSHEQYF
TRBV18	TRBD1	TRBJ1-1	CASSPWTGSNTEAFF
TRBV6-1	TRBD1	TRBJ1-6	CASSVGGPLYNSPLHF
TRBV7-2	.	TRBJ2-7	CASSLVVQGLGEQYF